The rows below give T cell receptor beta chains drawn from one sample of a study of shared clonotypes between healthy human individuals. TCRdb's table, derived via immunoSEQ multiplex PCR, lists solely in-frame clones and lacks some. The table has about 480,000 clones, approximately 79% seen once. What was sequenced was PBMCs. The receptor set was obtained from a woman aged 40 to 50 in good health. Some clones in this sample may be carry-over from other donors' samples. The CDR3 runs from the conserved cysteine through the conserved F or W. The order of the fields is CDR3 DNA, CDR3 protein, V gene, J gene, D gene, clone size. The D gene is left open where the match is weak. Not every row has a clone size; where given, it reads once, few, many or a size class.

CDR3 DNA: TGTGCCAGCAGCTTTGATAGCGGGAGTCCTTACGAGCAGTACTTC
CDR3 protein: CASSFDSGSPYEQYF
V gene: TRBV7-2
J gene: TRBJ2-7
D gene: TRBD2
clone size: .

CDR3 DNA: TGTGCCAGCAGTGGGGCTAGCGGGGCGAACTACAATGAGCAGTTCTTC
CDR3 protein: CASSGASGANYNEQFF
V gene: TRBV6-1
J gene: TRBJ2-1
D gene: TRBD2
clone size: .

CDR3 DNA: TGTGCCAGCAGTGGACTAGCGGGAGGGCAACAGACCCAGTACTTC
CDR3 protein: CASSGLAGGQQTQYF
V gene: TRBV6-1
J gene: TRBJ2-5
D gene: TRBD2
clone size: once

CDR3 DNA: TGTGCCACCAGCCGTGGGCCTCGGGACGGAGAATACAATGAGCAGTTCTTC
CDR3 protein: CATSRGPRDGEYNEQFF
V gene: TRBV15
J gene: TRBJ2-1
D gene: .
clone size: .

CDR3 DNA: TGTGCCAGCAGCCAGGAACTAGCGGGTACGCAGTATTTT
CDR3 protein: CASSQELAGTQYF
V gene: TRBV4-2
J gene: TRBJ2-3
D gene: TRBD2
clone size: .

CDR3 DNA: TGTGCCACCTCACAGGGGTACTATGGCTACACCTTC
CDR3 protein: CATSQGYYGYTF
V gene: TRBV6-1
J gene: TRBJ1-2
D gene: TRBD1
clone size: once

CDR3 DNA: TGTGCCAGCAGCGGGACAGGGGGTCTACCGAACACTGAAGCTTTCTTT
CDR3 protein: CASSGTGGLPNTEAFF
V gene: TRBV25-1
J gene: TRBJ1-1
D gene: TRBD1
clone size: .

CDR3 DNA: TGCGCCAGCAGTGAGTCTCCGGGACAGGGGGCCGGGGAGCTGTTTTTT
CDR3 protein: CASSESPGQGAGELFF
V gene: TRBV10-1
J gene: TRBJ2-2
D gene: TRBD1
clone size: .

CDR3 DNA: TGTGCCAGCAGCTTAGCCGGGGTAAAGGGCAATGAGCAGTTCTTC
CDR3 protein: CASSLAGVKGNEQFF
V gene: TRBV7-8
J gene: TRBJ2-1
D gene: .
clone size: .

CDR3 DNA: TGTGCCAGCACCTGGGAGACCCAGTACTTC
CDR3 protein: CASTWETQYF
V gene: TRBV27
J gene: TRBJ2-5
D gene: .
clone size: .

CDR3 DNA: TGTGCCTGGACCACAGGACAGCTGAACACTGAAGCTTTCTTT
CDR3 protein: CAWTTGQLNTEAFF
V gene: TRBV30
J gene: TRBJ1-1
D gene: .
clone size: .

CDR3 DNA: TGTGCCAGCAGCGAGGGGACGGTTAACTATGGCTACACCTTC
CDR3 protein: CASSEGTVNYGYTF
V gene: TRBV9
J gene: TRBJ1-2
D gene: .
clone size: once

CDR3 DNA: TGTGCCAGCAGCCCAAGACCCGAGCGAGCCTACGAGCAGTACTTC
CDR3 protein: CASSPRPERAYEQYF
V gene: TRBV5-4
J gene: TRBJ2-7
D gene: .
clone size: once

CDR3 DNA: TGTGCCACATCCACCGGGGCGGCCTATGGCTACACCTTC
CDR3 protein: CATSTGAAYGYTF
V gene: TRBV6-1
J gene: TRBJ1-2
D gene: .
clone size: .

CDR3 DNA: TGTGCCAGCTCACCTAGGGAGGGAAGCACTGAAGCTTTCTTT
CDR3 protein: CASSPREGSTEAFF
V gene: TRBV18
J gene: TRBJ1-1
D gene: .
clone size: .

CDR3 DNA: TGTGCCTGGAAGTTCGCAGGGGGTAGTCAAGATGAAAAACTGTTTTTT
CDR3 protein: CAWKFAGGSQDEKLFF
V gene: TRBV30
J gene: TRBJ1-4
D gene: TRBD1
clone size: many

CDR3 DNA: TGTGCTAGCAGCCCCGGACTAGCGGGTGCCAATGAGCAGTTCTTC
CDR3 protein: CASSPGLAGANEQFF
V gene: TRBV7-7
J gene: TRBJ2-1
D gene: TRBD2
clone size: .

CDR3 DNA: TGTGCCAGCAGATCCGGGGGGGGAGTTGGCTACACCTTC
CDR3 protein: CASRSGGGVGYTF
V gene: TRBV6-1
J gene: TRBJ1-2
D gene: .
clone size: .

CDR3 DNA: TGTGCCAGCAGCTTGGAGCTGGGGGCTTTCTTT
CDR3 protein: CASSLELGAFF
V gene: TRBV5-5
J gene: TRBJ1-1
D gene: .
clone size: .

CDR3 DNA: TGTGCCAGTAGGGGCCCGAACACTGAAGCTTTCTTT
CDR3 protein: CASRGPNTEAFF
V gene: TRBV19
J gene: TRBJ1-1
D gene: .
clone size: .

CDR3 DNA: TGTGCCAGCAGCAAAGCCCGGACTAGCGGGAGCTCCTACGAGCAGTACTTC
CDR3 protein: CASSKARTSGSSYEQYF
V gene: TRBV21-1
J gene: TRBJ2-7
D gene: .
clone size: few

CDR3 DNA: TGTGCCAGCAGCTTATCTACAACAGGGCGGCAGTACTTC
CDR3 protein: CASSLSTTGRQYF
V gene: TRBV7-2
J gene: TRBJ2-7
D gene: .
clone size: once

CDR3 DNA: TGTGCCAGCAGCAAAGGGTGCGGACAGGGGGCGAGTCAGCCCCAGCATTTT
CDR3 protein: CASSKGCGQGASQPQHF
V gene: TRBV21-1
J gene: TRBJ1-5
D gene: .
clone size: .

CDR3 DNA: TGCGCCAGCAGCCAAGTTACTAGCGGATCGTACGAGCAGTACTTC
CDR3 protein: CASSQVTSGSYEQYF
V gene: TRBV4-1
J gene: TRBJ2-7
D gene: TRBD2
clone size: .

CDR3 DNA: TGCGCCAGCAGCCAAGCTTCAGTCTATGGCTACACCTTC
CDR3 protein: CASSQASVYGYTF
V gene: TRBV4-1
J gene: TRBJ1-2
D gene: .
clone size: .

CDR3 DNA: TGTGCCAGCAGTTTGGTCGGGACAGGGGCCTACGAGCAGTACTTC
CDR3 protein: CASSLVGTGAYEQYF
V gene: TRBV27
J gene: TRBJ2-7
D gene: TRBD1
clone size: few

CDR3 DNA: TGTGCCAGCAGTCAGGGGCGGTGGGGCTACACCTTC
CDR3 protein: CASSQGRWGYTF
V gene: TRBV28
J gene: TRBJ1-2
D gene: .
clone size: many

CDR3 DNA: TGTGCCATCAGTGAGCAGGGGGAGACCCAGTACTTC
CDR3 protein: CAISEQGETQYF
V gene: TRBV10-3
J gene: TRBJ2-5
D gene: .
clone size: .

CDR3 DNA: TGTGCCAGCAGCTTATGGTCCCTAGCGGGAGGGTCGCCACACCAAGAGACCCAGTACTTC
CDR3 protein: CASSLWSLAGGSPHQETQYF
V gene: TRBV7-8
J gene: TRBJ2-5
D gene: TRBD2
clone size: .

CDR3 DNA: TGTGCCAGCAGCGCCGAGCCCAGTACTAGCTCCTACGAGCAGTACTTC
CDR3 protein: CASSAEPSTSSYEQYF
V gene: TRBV5-4
J gene: TRBJ2-7
D gene: .
clone size: .

CDR3 DNA: TGTGCCTCGAGGGCGAAGGGGCCAAATCAGCCCCAGCATTTT
CDR3 protein: CASRAKGPNQPQHF
V gene: TRBV30
J gene: TRBJ1-5
D gene: .
clone size: .

CDR3 DNA: TGTGCCAGCAGCTTGGGCCAAGGAAACACCATATATTTT
CDR3 protein: CASSLGQGNTIYF
V gene: TRBV5-6
J gene: TRBJ1-3
D gene: .
clone size: .